This passage covers 3 T cell receptor beta chains from one sample sequenced in a study of cytomegalovirus exposure and HLA in healthy donors. The PCR made use of 60 Vbeta and 13 Jbeta primers. Only in-frame clones appear in the TCRdb table, and some are missing; sequencing was by immunoSEQ multiplex PCR. Across roughly 80,000 clones, the top ten clones capture 0.5% to 0.65% of the sample. The sequencing input was PBMCs. The receptors originated from a man in his forties or fifties in good health and CMV-seronegative.

The V gene is TRBV7-9, the J gene TRBJ1-1; a possible D gene is TRBD1 (5 bases). Trimming cost V 8 bases and J 2 bases, with 9 bases left between them. CDR1 is SEHNR and CDR2 is FQNEAQ in the germline V gene (reference sequence). The CDR3 covers 12 residues. CDR3 loop: CASLQGNTEAFF. The CDR3 nucleotides read TGTGCCAGCTTGCAGGGAAACACTGAAGCTTTCTTT.

The V gene is TRBV2, the J gene TRBJ2-5; D is possibly TRBD1 (6 bases). The germline V and J ends were trimmed by 4 bases and 2 bases, with 14 bases remaining between them. The CDR3 runs 15 residues. The germline CDR1 and CDR2 sequences are SNHLY and FYNNEI. In nucleotides, the CDR3 is TGTGCCAGCAGTGGGACAGTGAGTACTCAAGAGACCCAGTACTTC. Amino acids: CASSGTVSTQETQYF. Variable domain in full (rest from reference TRBV2 and TRBJ2-5): EPEVTQTPSHQVTQMGQEVILRCVPISNHLYFYWYRQILGQKVEFLVSFYNNEISEKSEIFDDQFSVERPDGSNFTLKIRSTKLEDSAMYFCASSGTVSTQETQYFGPGTRLLVL.

V and J are TRBV19 and TRBJ1-6, with a weak D call TRBD1 (5 bases). The CDR3 consists of 17 residues. CDR1 and CDR2 from the germline V gene are LNHDA and SQIVND (reference sequence). The V end was cut by 4 bases, the J end by 3 bases, with 16 bases between. As DNA, the CDR3 is TGTGCCAGTAGTACCCCGGACACCCTTAGCTATAATTCACCCCTCCACTTT. It is translated as CASSTPDTLSYNSPLHF.